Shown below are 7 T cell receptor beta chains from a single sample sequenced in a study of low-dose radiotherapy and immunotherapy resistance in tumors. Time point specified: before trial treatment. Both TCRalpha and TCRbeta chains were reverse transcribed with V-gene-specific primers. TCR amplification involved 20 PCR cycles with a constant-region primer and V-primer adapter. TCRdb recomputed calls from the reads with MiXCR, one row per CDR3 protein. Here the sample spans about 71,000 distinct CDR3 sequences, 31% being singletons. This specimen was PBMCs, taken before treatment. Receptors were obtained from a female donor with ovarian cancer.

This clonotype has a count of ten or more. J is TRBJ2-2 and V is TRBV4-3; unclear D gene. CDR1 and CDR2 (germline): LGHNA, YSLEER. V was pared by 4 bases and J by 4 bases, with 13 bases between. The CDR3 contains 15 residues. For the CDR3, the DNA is TGCGCCAGCAGCCGCGGAACAGTGGGCACCGGGGAGCTGTTTTTT. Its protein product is CASSRGTVGTGELFF.

The CDR3 spells CSARDLGRRGTANNQPQHF. In DNA, the CDR3 is TGCAGTGCTAGAGATCTGGGTAGGCGGGGGACCGCTAACAATCAGCCCCAGCATTTT. The V gene is TRBV20-1, the J gene TRBJ1-5; D is possibly TRBD1 (5 bases). From germline, CDR1 is DFQATT and CDR2 SNEGSKA (reference sequence). The CDR3 spans 19 residues. V was clipped by 0 bases and J by 3 bases, with 24 bases between them.

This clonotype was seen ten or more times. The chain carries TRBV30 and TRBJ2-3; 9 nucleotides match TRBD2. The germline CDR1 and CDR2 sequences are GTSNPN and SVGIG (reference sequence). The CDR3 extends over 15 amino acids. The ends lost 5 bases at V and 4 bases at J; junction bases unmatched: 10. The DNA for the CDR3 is TGTGCCTGGGCCGGGACTAGCTTCTTCCCAGATACGCAGTATTTT. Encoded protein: CAWAGTSFFPDTQYF. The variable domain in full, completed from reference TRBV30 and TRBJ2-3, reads SQTIHQWPATLVQPVGSPLSLECTVEGTSNPNLYWYRQAAGRGLQLLFYSVGIGQISSEVPQNLSASRPQDRQFILSSKKLLLSDSGFYLCAWAGTSFFPDTQYFGPGTRLTVL.

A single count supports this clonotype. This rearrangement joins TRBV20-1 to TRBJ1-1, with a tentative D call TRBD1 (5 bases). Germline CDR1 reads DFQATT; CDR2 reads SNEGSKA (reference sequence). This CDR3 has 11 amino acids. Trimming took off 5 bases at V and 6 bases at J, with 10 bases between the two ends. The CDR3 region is CSASRGAEAFF. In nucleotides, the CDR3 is TGCAGTGCTTCGCGGGGGGCTGAAGCTTTCTTT.

The chain's CDR3 is CAISGPGTGIYGYTF. The CDR3 nucleotides read TGTGCCATCAGTGGGCCTGGGACAGGGATTTATGGCTACACCTTC. The V gene is TRBV10-3, the J gene TRBJ1-2; 9 bases agree with TRBD1. The CDR3 is made up of 15 amino acids. With 4 bases clipped from V and 5 bases from J, the junction kept 8 bases outside the gene matches. CDR1 is ENHRY and CDR2 is SYGVKD in the germline V gene.

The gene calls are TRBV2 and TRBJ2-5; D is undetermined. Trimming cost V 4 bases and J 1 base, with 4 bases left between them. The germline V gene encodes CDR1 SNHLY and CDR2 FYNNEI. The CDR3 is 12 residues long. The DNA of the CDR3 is TGTGCCAGCAGTGCACTCCAAGAGACCCAGTACTTC. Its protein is CASSALQETQYF.

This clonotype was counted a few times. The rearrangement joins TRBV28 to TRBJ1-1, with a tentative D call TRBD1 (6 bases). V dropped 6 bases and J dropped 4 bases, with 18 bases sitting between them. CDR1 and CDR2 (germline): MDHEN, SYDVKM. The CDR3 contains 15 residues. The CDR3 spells CASSLAGARGTEAFF. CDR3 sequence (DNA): TGTGCCAGCAGCCTTGCAGGGGCTAGGGGCACTGAAGCTTTCTTT.